This T cell receptor beta chain derives from a study of CD8+ T cells in alopecia areata. General study points: More clonal than normal scalp was lesional scalp, particularly alopecia totalis/universalis. Normal skin contains resident alphabeta T cells, and these are also sequenced in scalp samples.

Once RNA had been extracted, it was reverse transcribed into cDNA to act as the sequencing template. Sequencing was performed with immunoSEQ multiplex PCR; in TCRdb, only in-frame clones are kept and a portion is missing. The sample contains just over 30,000 clones, more than 55% of which appear only once. Peripheral blood, together with lesional scalp punch biopsies, was collected from alopecia areata patients. Both CD4+ and CD8+ T cells were separated by sorting PBMCs. With respect to this clone: What it binds is not known.

The receptor was isolated from a human donor with alopecia areata. Sequences were obtained from NKG2D-high CD8+ T cells sorted from blood.

The CDR3 DNA sequence: TGTGCCAGCAGCTTAGCGCTGGGGATTAGGGAGCAGTACTTC. Amino acids: CASSLALGIREQYF. The chain joins TRBV7-8 to TRBJ2-7; D is uncertain. Trimming stripped 0 bases from V and 7 bases from J, with 13 bases between. CDR3 length: 14 amino acids. Per germline, CDR1 SGHVS and CDR2 FQNEAQ. Full variable domain (rest looked up from reference TRBV7-8 and TRBJ2-7): GAGVSQSPRYKVAKRGQDVALRCDPISGHVSLFWYQQALGQGPEFLTYFQNEAQLDKSGLPSDRFFAERPEGSVSTLKIQRTQQEDSAVYLCASSLALGIREQYFGPGTRLTVT.